A selection of T cell receptor beta chains follows, all from one sample in a study of regulatory T cells in long-lasting Graves disease. TCRdb ran MiXCR on the multiplex PCR reads and lists one entry per CDR3 protein. The table has some 370,000 distinct CDR3 sequences, around 21% seen once; the top ten hold under 25%. The sequencing here drew on peripheral blood mononuclear cells (PBMCs), taken when the disease was refractory, from a patient treated with antithyroid drugs. These receptors were collected from a female donor with Graves disease. CDR3s include the opening cysteine and the closing phenylalanine or tryptophan. A D gene is named only where the DNA matches it firmly. Clone size is given for some rows only: seen once, a few or many times, or a class if the clone is expanded.

length,J,V,size,D,DNA,CDR3
14,TRBJ1-3,TRBV7-9,few,.,TGTGCCAGCGACCTGGGGATAACTGGAAACACCATATATTTT,CASDLGITGNTIYF
14,TRBJ2-5,TRBV5-8,.,.,TGTGCCAGCAGCTTGGAGGAGGGGCCAGAGACCCAGTACTTC,CASSLEEGPETQYF
15,TRBJ2-7,TRBV20-1,.,.,TGCAGTGCTAGAGATGGGGACGGGAGCTCCTACGAGCAGTACTTC,CSARDGDGSSYEQYF
14,TRBJ1-2,TRBV28,many,.,TGTGCCAGCAGTTTTCTTCCAGGTTTTCAAGGCTACACCTTC,CASSFLPGFQGYTF
14,TRBJ2-5,TRBV2,many,TRBD2,TGTGCCAGCAGTGAAGGGGGGGGACAAGAGACCCAGTACTTC,CASSEGGGQETQYF
15,TRBJ2-4,TRBV5-6,few,.,TGTGCCGGCAGCAGGTTCGGGAGTGCCAAAAACATTCAGTACTTC,CAGSRFGSAKNIQYF
17,TRBJ1-1,TRBV19,.,TRBD1,TGTGCCAGTAGTACCCCCCCGCCGGGACAGCAGAACACTGAAGCTTTCTTT,CASSTPPPGQQNTEAFF
14,TRBJ2-7,TRBV19,.,.,TGTGCCAGTAGTCGAGGGGGGGACTCCTACGAGCAGTACTTC,CASSRGGDSYEQYF
15,TRBJ1-2,TRBV30,many,.,TGTGCCTGTCCCTCCCAGACAGGCGTTTGGTATGGCTACACCTTC,CACPSQTGVWYGYTF
15,TRBJ1-1,TRBV4-3,few,.,TGCGCCAGCAGCCAAGATCGATCGACGAACACTGAAGCTTTCTTT,CASSQDRSTNTEAFF
13,TRBJ1-2,TRBV30,.,TRBD1,TGTGCCTGGAGCCCGCTGGGACAGATTGGCTACACCTTC,CAWSPLGQIGYTF
14,TRBJ2-4,TRBV7-3,.,.,TGTGCCAGCAGCTTTTTCCAGGGAGAAAACATTCAGTACTTC,CASSFFQGENIQYF
15,TRBJ2-5,TRBV3-1,few,.,TGTGCCAGCAGCCAAGACGCAGGGCGCCCTGAGACCCAGTACTTC,CASSQDAGRPETQYF
12,TRBJ2-2,TRBV7-9,.,.,TGTGCCAGCAGCTTCGACGGCGGGGAGCTGTTTTTT,CASSFDGGELFF
14,TRBJ1-6,TRBV28,few,TRBD1,TGTGCCAGCAGGGGACAGTTGATCAATTCACCCCTCCACTTT,CASRGQLINSPLHF
14,TRBJ2-7,TRBV28,many,.,TGTGCCAGCAGTTTAATTTCGTTTTCCTACGAGCAGTACTTC,CASSLISFSYEQYF
17,TRBJ1-5,TRBV12-3/TRBV12-4,many,.,TGTGCCAGCAGTGCGGACAGTACGAGTTTTACTAATCAGCCCCAGCATTTT,CASSADSTSFTNQPQHF
15,TRBJ1-5,TRBV20-1,many,.,TGCAGTGCTAGTGCCGGGACGGATAGCAATCAGCCCCAGCATTTT,CSASAGTDSNQPQHF
14,TRBJ2-7,TRBV20-1,many,TRBD2,TGCAGTGCTAGGGTAGCGGGACATTCCTACGAGCAGTACTTC,CSARVAGHSYEQYF
15,TRBJ1-1,TRBV6-2/TRBV6-3,many,.,TGTGCCAGCAGTTATGGCGACCTGGGGAACACTGAAGCTTTCTTT,CASSYGDLGNTEAFF
16,TRBJ2-7,TRBV2,many,TRBD2,TGTGCCAGCACCAATTGGGCTAGCGGGAGTTCCTACGAGCAGTACTTC,CASTNWASGSSYEQYF
12,TRBJ1-5,TRBV24-1,few,TRBD1,TGTGCCACCAGTGATAGAGGGACAGAGGAACATTTT,CATSDRGTEEHF
14,TRBJ2-5,TRBV6-1,many,TRBD1,TGTGCCAGCAGTCACCGACAGGGCCGGGAGACCCAGTACTTC,CASSHRQGRETQYF